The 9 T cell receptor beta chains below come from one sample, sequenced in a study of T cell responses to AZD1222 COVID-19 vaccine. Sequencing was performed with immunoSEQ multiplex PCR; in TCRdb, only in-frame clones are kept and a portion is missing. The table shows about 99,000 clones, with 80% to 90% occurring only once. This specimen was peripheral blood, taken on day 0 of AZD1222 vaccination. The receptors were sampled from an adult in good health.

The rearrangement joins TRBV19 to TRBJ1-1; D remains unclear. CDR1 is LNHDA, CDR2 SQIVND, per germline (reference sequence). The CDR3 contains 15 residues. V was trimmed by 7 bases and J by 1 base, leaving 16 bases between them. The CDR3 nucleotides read TGTGCCAGTACCCAATACCGGCAGGCGAACACTGAAGCTTTCTTT. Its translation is CASTQYRQANTEAFF. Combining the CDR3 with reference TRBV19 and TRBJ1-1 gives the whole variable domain DGGITQSPKYLFRKEGQNVTLSCEQNLNHDAMYWYRQDPGQGLRLIYYSQIVNDFQKGDIAEGYSVSREKKESFPLTVTSAQKNPTAFYLCASTQYRQANTEAFFGQGTRLTVV.

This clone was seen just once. The CDR3 protein is CASSPGVQGAPEQYF. The CDR3 region has the DNA TGTGCCAGCTCACCAGGCGTTCAGGGGGCGCCCGAGCAGTACTTC. This chain uses TRBV18 with TRBJ2-7; 8 bases agree with TRBD1. The germline V gene encodes CDR1 KGHSH and CDR2 LQKENI. The CDR3 spans 15 residues. Trimming cost V 2 bases and J 6 bases; bases outside gene matches: 9.

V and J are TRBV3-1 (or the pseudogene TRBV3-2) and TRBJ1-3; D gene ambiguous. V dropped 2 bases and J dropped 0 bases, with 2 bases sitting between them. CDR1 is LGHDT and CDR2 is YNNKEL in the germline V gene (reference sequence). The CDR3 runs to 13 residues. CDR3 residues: CASSQNSGNTIYF. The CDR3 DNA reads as TGTGCCAGCAGCCAAAACTCTGGAAACACCATATATTTT.

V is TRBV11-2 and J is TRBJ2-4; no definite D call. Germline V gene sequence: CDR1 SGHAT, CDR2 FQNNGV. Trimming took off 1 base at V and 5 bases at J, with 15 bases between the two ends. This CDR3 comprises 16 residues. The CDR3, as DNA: TGTGCCAGCAGCTTAGGTGGCACAGCTAGTCAAAACATTCAGTACTTC. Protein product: CASSLGGTASQNIQYF. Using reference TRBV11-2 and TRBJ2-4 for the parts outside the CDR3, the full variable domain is EAGVAQSPRYKIIEKRQSVAFWCNPISGHATLYWYQQILGQGPKLLIQFQNNGVVDDSQLPKDRFSAERLKGVDSTLKIQPAKLEDSAVYLCASSLGGTASQNIQYFGAGTRLSVL.

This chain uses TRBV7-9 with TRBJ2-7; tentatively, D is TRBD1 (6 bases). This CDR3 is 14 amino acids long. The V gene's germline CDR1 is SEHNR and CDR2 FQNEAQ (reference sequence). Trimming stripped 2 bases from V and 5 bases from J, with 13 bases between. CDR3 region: CASSLRTGKDEQYF. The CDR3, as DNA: TGTGCCAGCAGCTTACGCACAGGGAAGGACGAGCAGTACTTC.

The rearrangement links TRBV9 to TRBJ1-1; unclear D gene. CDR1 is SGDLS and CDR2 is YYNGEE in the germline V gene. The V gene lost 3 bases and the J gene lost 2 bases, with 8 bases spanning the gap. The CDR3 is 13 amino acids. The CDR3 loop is CASSAPINTEAFF. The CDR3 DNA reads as TGTGCCAGCAGCGCCCCAATTAACACTGAAGCTTTCTTT.

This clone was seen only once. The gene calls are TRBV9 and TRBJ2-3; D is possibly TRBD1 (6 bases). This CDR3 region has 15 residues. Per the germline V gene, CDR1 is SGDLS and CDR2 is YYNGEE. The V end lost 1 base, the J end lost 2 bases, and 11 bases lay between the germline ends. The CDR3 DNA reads TGTGCCAGCAGCGTAACCGGGACACCCACAGATACGCAGTATTTT. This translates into CASSVTGTPTDTQYF.

As DNA, the CDR3 is TGTGCCAGCAGTTACTCCTCCTTGGGTAATTCACCCCTCCACTTT. This sequence encodes CASSYSSLGNSPLHF. The chain has TRBV6-2 or TRBV6-3 and TRBJ1-6, with D unresolved. Germline V lookup: CDR1 MNHEY, CDR2 SVGEGT. The length of the CDR3 is 15 residues. Trimming shortened V by 0 bases and J by 6 bases, and 9 bases separated the two germline ends.

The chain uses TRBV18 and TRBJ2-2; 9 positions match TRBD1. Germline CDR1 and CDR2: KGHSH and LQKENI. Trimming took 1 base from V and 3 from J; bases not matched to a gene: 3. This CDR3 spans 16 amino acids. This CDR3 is CASSPRGQGYTGELFF. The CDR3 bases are TGTGCCAGCTCACCACGGGGACAGGGATACACCGGGGAGCTGTTTTTT.